This T cell receptor beta chain derives from a study of blood T cells in healthy people across ages. CDR3 length: 14 amino acids. The germline CDR1 and CDR2 sequences are SGHRS and YFSETQ. Between the trimmed V and J ends, which lost 0 bases and 0 bases, there was a span of 7 bases. Each sample gave at least 6.5 million isolated PBMCs. Extraction yielded at least 5 micrograms of total RNA per sample. Combining a sample-barcoded 5' primer with a J-beta primer mix, a second PCR ran for 7 to 11 cycles. The template-switch adaptor was a 5' adaptor with 12 random nucleotides. It tagged each cDNA molecule. Each single sample gave us at least 3 million CDR3-containing paired-end reads. TCRdb re-derived calls from the 5' RACE reads in MiXCR, one entry per CDR3 protein. The table has 600,000 to 1,000,000 distinct CDR3 sequences, 55% to 75% seen once.

The receptor was derived from a man between 25 and 39 years old in good health. V gene TRBV5-1 combines with J gene TRBJ2-7; unclear D gene. Sequenced input: blood. The CDR3 loop is CASSLDFSSYEQYF. For the CDR3, the DNA is TGCGCCAGCAGCTTGGATTTCAGCTCCTACGAGCAGTACTTC.